This T cell receptor (beta chain) was sequenced for a study of T cells in Graves' hyperthyroidism and ophthalmopathy. Orbital computed tomography, thyroid ultrasound, serum thyroxine and TRAb, and clinical symptoms together informed the diagnoses. This clonotype has just a few counts. Its matching antigen is unknown. What was amplified from RNA transcripts were TCR beta CDR3 regions. HTBI primers were used for first-round RT-PCR of the TCR CDR3. TCRdb fed the multiplex PCR reads into MiXCR, producing one record per CDR3 protein. The data contain more than 500,000 distinct CDR3 sequences, around 45% of them singletons. The CDR3 runs 16 residues. V lost 6 bases and J 0 bases, leaving 19 bases between the germline ends. Per germline, CDR1 DFQATT and CDR2 SNEGSKA (reference sequence). Study-level findings and limits: Most clonotypes expanded in the thyroid (above 0.001) were also present in blood.

The origin of this receptor is an adult woman with Graves' disease, either hyperthyroidism or ophthalmopathy (not recorded which). The chain carries TRBV20-1 and TRBJ2-3, with a tentative D call TRBD2 (5 bases). Sequencing was done on a sample of peripheral blood or thyroid tissue (not recorded which). The CDR3 is CSARLTDFRSTDTQYF. For the CDR3, the DNA is TGCAGTGCCAGACTCACGGACTTCCGAAGCACAGATACGCAGTATTTT.